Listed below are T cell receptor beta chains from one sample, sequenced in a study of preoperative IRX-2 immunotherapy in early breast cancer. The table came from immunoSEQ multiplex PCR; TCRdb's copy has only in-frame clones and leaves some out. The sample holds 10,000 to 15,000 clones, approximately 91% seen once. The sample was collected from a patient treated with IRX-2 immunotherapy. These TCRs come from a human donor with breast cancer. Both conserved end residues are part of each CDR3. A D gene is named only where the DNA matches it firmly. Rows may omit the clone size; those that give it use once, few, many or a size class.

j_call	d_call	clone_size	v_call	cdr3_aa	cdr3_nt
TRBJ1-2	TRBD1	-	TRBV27	CATAEGQAPNYGYTF	TGTGCCACCGCGGAAGGACAGGCCCCGAACTATGGCTACACCTTC
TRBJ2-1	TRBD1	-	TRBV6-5	CASSRTGNYNEQFF	TGTGCCAGCAGCAGGACAGGGAACTACAATGAGCAGTTCTTC
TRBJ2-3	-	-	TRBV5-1	CASSLGTVTDTQYF	TGCGCCAGCAGCTTGGGGACAGTAACAGATACGCAGTATTTT
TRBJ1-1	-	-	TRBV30	CAWLGLPNTEAFF	TGTGCCTGGTTGGGACTGCCGAACACTGAAGCTTTCTTT
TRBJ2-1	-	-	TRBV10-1	CASSESSGSSYNEQFF	TGCGCCAGCAGTGAGTCCTCAGGGAGCTCCTACAATGAGCAGTTCTTC
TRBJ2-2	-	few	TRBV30	CAWSGPGELFF	TGTGCCTGGAGTGGCCCCGGGGAGCTGTTTTTT
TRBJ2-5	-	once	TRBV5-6	CASSPQITEDTETQYF	TGTGCCAGCAGCCCACAGATTACCGAGGATACCGAGACCCAGTACTTC
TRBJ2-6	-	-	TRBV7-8	CASSPPGANVLTF	TGTGCCAGCTCCCCCCCTGGGGCCAACGTCCTGACTTTC
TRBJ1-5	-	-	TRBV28	CASSLLGGDQPQHF	TGTGCCAGCAGTTTATTAGGAGGGGATCAGCCCCAGCATTTT
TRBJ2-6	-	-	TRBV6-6	CASSVANVLTF	TGTGCCAGCAGTGTGGCCAACGTCCTGACTTTC